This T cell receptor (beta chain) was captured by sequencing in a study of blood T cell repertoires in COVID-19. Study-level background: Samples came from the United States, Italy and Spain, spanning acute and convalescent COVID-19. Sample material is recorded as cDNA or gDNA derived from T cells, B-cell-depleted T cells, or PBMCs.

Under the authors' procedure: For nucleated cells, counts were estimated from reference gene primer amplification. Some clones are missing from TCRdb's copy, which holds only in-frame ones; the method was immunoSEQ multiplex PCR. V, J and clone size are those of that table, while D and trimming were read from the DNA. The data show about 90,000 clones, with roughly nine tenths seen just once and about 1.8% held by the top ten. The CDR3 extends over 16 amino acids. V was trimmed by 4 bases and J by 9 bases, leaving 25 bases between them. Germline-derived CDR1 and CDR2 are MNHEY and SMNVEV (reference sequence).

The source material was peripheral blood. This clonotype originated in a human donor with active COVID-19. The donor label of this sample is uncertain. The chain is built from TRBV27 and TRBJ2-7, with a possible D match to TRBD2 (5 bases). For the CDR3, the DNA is TGTGCCAGCAGTTGGTCTTCAGGATCAGCGATTGGGAGGCAGTACTTC. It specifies CASSWSSGSAIGRQYF.